Below are 26 T cell receptor beta chains sequenced from a single sample in a study of shared clonotypes between healthy human individuals. TCRdb's table, derived via immunoSEQ multiplex PCR, lists solely in-frame clones and lacks some. The sample has about 360,000 clones; around 79% are singletons. Sample: memory CD4+ T cells sorted from blood. Subset in this sample: CD45RA-negative fraction. These receptors were taken from a man aged 25-45 years in good health.

The J gene is TRBJ2-2, the V gene TRBV10-3; 10 positions match TRBD1. CDR1 and CDR2 (germline): ENHRY, SYGVKD. V was pared by 10 bases and J by 4 bases, with 9 bases of the junction left unmatched. This CDR3 is 15 amino acids long. CDR3 region: CASQGTGDGTGELFF. The CDR3 region has the DNA TGTGCCAGCCAAGGGACAGGGGACGGCACCGGGGAGCTGTTTTTT.

The chain carries TRBV18 and TRBJ2-5; D possibly corresponds to TRBD1 (7 bases). CDR3 size: 17 residues. Germline CDR1 KGHSH, CDR2 LQKENI. The V gene lost 0 bases and the J gene lost 4 bases, with 18 bases spanning the gap. The CDR3 protein is CASSPPKGAQGGETQYF. The CDR3 region has the DNA TGTGCCAGCTCACCACCGAAGGGGGCGCAGGGGGGAGAGACCCAGTACTTC.

The genes are TRBV2 and TRBJ2-2, with 16 bases lining up with TRBD2. The V segment lost 4 bases and the J segment 7 bases; nucleotides outside the gene matches: 3. The germline gives CDR1 SNHLY, CDR2 FYNNEI. The CDR3 loop spans 16 amino acids. CDR3 sequence reads: CASSGGLAGGFGELFF. As DNA, the CDR3 is TGTGCCAGCAGTGGGGGACTAGCGGGAGGGTTCGGGGAGCTGTTTTTT.

Concerning this clone itself: Other DNA sequences from this sample encode an identical CDR3 as well. This chain uses TRBV29-1 with TRBJ2-7; tentative D call: TRBD2 (5 bases). V was cut by 6 bases and J by 2 bases, with 11 bases left in between. Germline CDR1 is SQVTM and CDR2 is ANQGSEA. The CDR3 contains 12 residues. As DNA, the CDR3 is TGCAGCGTCAGCAGCGGAACCTACGAGCAGTACTTC. Translated, it gives CSVSSGTYEQYF.

V and J are TRBV6-5 and TRBJ2-5; D unresolved. With 3 bases removed from V and 5 bases from J, the gap between germline ends came to 19 bases. Looked up from germline, CDR1 is MNHEY and CDR2 is SVGAGI. This CDR3 has 16 residues. The CDR3 loop reads CASSYGFLNGEETQYF. Written as DNA, the CDR3 is TGTGCCAGCAGTTATGGATTCCTGAATGGCGAGGAGACCCAGTACTTC.

The chain carries TRBV7-3 and TRBJ1-2; no reliable D call. The CDR3 has 15 amino acids. The V end lost 5 bases, the J end lost 2 bases, and 15 bases lay between the germline ends. The germline gives CDR1 SGHTA, CDR2 FQGTGA. CDR3 bases: TGTGCCAGCAGCCCTACGCTGGGCAGCAACTATGGCTACACCTTC. Protein: CASSPTLGSNYGYTF.

The chain recombines TRBV5-5 with TRBJ1-5; D possibly corresponds to TRBD1 (5 bases). Per germline, CDR1 SGHKS and CDR2 YYEKEE (reference sequence). With 1 base removed from V and 0 bases from J, the gap between germline ends came to 8 bases. The CDR3 covers 15 residues. The CDR3 region has the DNA TGTGCCAGCAGCTTGTGGACAACTAGCAATCAGCCCCAGCATTTT. Translated: CASSLWTTSNQPQHF.

The V and J genes are TRBV28 and TRBJ1-2; 8 bases map to TRBD1. Germline V gives CDR1 MDHEN, CDR2 SYDVKM. J was trimmed by 4 bases and V by 7 bases; bases with no gene match: 11. The CDR3 extends over 15 amino acids. Here the CDR3 DNA reads TGTGCCAGCACCAGGGACAGGCTCAACCTCTATGGCTACACCTTC. Amino acid sequence: CASTRDRLNLYGYTF.

The chain has TRBV19 and TRBJ1-1; maybe TRBD1 (5 bases). CDR1 and CDR2 from the germline V gene are LNHDA and SQIVND (reference sequence). CDR3 length equals 13 residues. V lost 5 bases and J lost 8, with 15 bases in between. The CDR3 sequence is CASSPLGVLEAFF. CDR3 DNA: TGTGCCAGTAGTCCCCTGGGGGTACTGGAAGCTTTCTTT.

This clone was seen a single time. This chain joins TRBV21-1 and TRBJ2-7; the D call TRBD2 from the table was never checked on the DNA. TRBV21-1 is tagged as a pseudogene. The CDR3 is made up of 11 amino acids. The chain's CDR3 is CASSKYSEQYF. The CDR3 bases are TGTGCCAGCAGCAAATATAGCGAGCAGTACTTC.

This clone occurred a few times. V and J are TRBV14 and TRBJ2-1; D may be TRBD2 (6 bases). The CDR3 runs to 15 residues. V was shortened by 1 base and J by 5 bases, with 12 bases between the two germline ends. The germline V gene encodes CDR1 SGHDN and CDR2 FVKESK. The CDR3 here is CASSQAGGPHNEQFF. The CDR3, as DNA: TGTGCCAGCAGCCAAGCCGGAGGGCCTCACAATGAGCAGTTCTTC.

The rearrangement links TRBV9 to TRBJ2-5; 9 bases align to TRBD1. The CDR3 loop spans 17 amino acids. CDR1 and CDR2 (germline): SGDLS, YYNGEE. V was pared by 2 bases and J by 1 base, with 9 bases of the junction left unmatched. CDR3 bases: TGTGCCAGCAGCGTCACAGCCGGGACAGGGACCCAAGAGACCCAGTACTTC. This sequence encodes CASSVTAGTGTQETQYF.

Of note for this clone: The sample holds other DNA sequences that translate to the same CDR3. This chain joins TRBV18 and TRBJ2-5, with D possibly being TRBD1 or TRBD2 (5 bases each). The CDR3 contains 15 residues. The germline CDR1 and CDR2 sequences are KGHSH and LQKENI. Trimming left V 3 bases short and J 1 base short, with 12 bases between. CDR3 region: CASSPLGTAQETQYF. The CDR3 nucleotides read TGTGCCAGCTCACCCTTAGGGACGGCCCAAGAGACCCAGTACTTC. The whole variable domain, remainder taken from reference TRBV18 and TRBJ2-5, is NAGVMQNPRHLVRRRGQEARLRCSPMKGHSHVYWYRQLPEEGLKFMVYLQKENIIDESGMPKERFSAEFPKEGPSILRIQQVVRGDSAAYFCASSPLGTAQETQYFGPGTRLLVL.

The J gene is TRBJ2-7, the V gene TRBV2, with D perhaps TRBD1 or TRBD2 (5 bases each). Trimming shortened V by 10 bases and J by 2 bases, and 18 bases separated the two germline ends. CDR3 length equals 14 residues. The germline gives CDR1 SNHLY, CDR2 FYNNEI. The DNA of the CDR3 is TGTGCCACCGAAAGTGTTGGGGGAACCTACGAGCAGTACTTC. Translation gives CATESVGGTYEQYF.

This clone was counted only a few times. The chain couples TRBV10-1 to TRBJ2-3; D is unclear. CDR1 is WNHNN, CDR2 SYGVQD, per germline (reference sequence). Trimming removed 4 bases at V and 2 bases at J, with 7 bases between. The CDR3 runs 13 residues. The CDR3 sequence is CASSGIHTDTQYF. CDR3 DNA: TGCGCCAGCAGTGGAATCCACACAGATACGCAGTATTTT.

This rearrangement joins TRBV7-8 to TRBJ2-1; TRBD1 aligns across 7 bases. This CDR3 region has 16 residues. CDR1 and CDR2 from the germline V gene are SGHVS and FQNEAQ. With 8 bases clipped from V and 2 bases from J, the junction kept 12 bases outside the gene matches. The CDR3 loop is CASHSERGGPYNEQFF. The CDR3 bases are TGTGCCAGCCACTCAGAGCGAGGGGGCCCCTACAATGAGCAGTTCTTC.

The chain carries TRBV18 and TRBJ1-1, with D possibly TRBD1 on 6 matching bases. CDR3 length: 15 residues. Germline V lookup: CDR1 KGHSH, CDR2 LQKENI. Trimming took 6 bases from V and 0 from J, leaving 14 bases between them. CDR3 coding DNA: TGTGCCAGCTCTCCCCGGGGGGCGTTGAACACTGAAGCTTTCTTT. Encoded protein: CASSPRGALNTEAFF.

This rearrangement joins TRBV9 to TRBJ2-5, with D possibly matching TRBD2 (5 bases). The CDR3 has 16 residues. Deletions cut 0 bases from V and 2 bases from J, with 14 bases between. Looked up from germline, CDR1 is SGDLS and CDR2 is YYNGEE. The CDR3 bases are TGTGCCAGCAGCGTAGACCCGCTACTAGTACAAGAGACCCAGTACTTC. The encoded protein is CASSVDPLLVQETQYF.

The chain joins TRBV5-5 to TRBJ2-5; possibly TRBD2 for D (6 bases). The V end lost 2 bases, the J end lost 3 bases, and 14 bases lay between the germline ends. The CDR3 totals 15 residues. CDR1 and CDR2 (germline): SGHKS, YYEKEE (reference sequence). This CDR3 reads CASSFWTTLEETQYF. The CDR3 coding sequence is TGTGCCAGCAGCTTTTGGACTACTCTCGAAGAGACCCAGTACTTC.

This chain connects TRBV6-6 to TRBJ2-7, with TRBD2 matching 7 bases. There are 13 residues in the CDR3. In germline, CDR1 is MNHNY, CDR2 SVGAGI (reference sequence). Unmatched junction bases numbered 4, after V lost 2 bases and J lost 6 bases. This CDR3 is CASSYAGEGEQYF. The CDR3 DNA reads as TGTGCCAGCAGTTACGCGGGAGAGGGCGAGCAGTACTTC.

For this clone: The sample has other DNA sequences that encode this CDR3 too. The chain uses TRBV25-1 and TRBJ1-1, with D unresolved. The CDR3 covers 12 residues. Looked up from germline, CDR1 is MGHDK and CDR2 is SYGVNS. The ends were cut back, 6 bases at V and 0 bases at J, with 5 bases in the middle. The CDR3 sequence is CASSRLNTEAFF. The CDR3, as DNA: TGTGCCAGCAGCCGCCTGAACACTGAAGCTTTCTTT.

The chain uses TRBV10-2 and TRBJ2-7, with 10 bases lining up with TRBD2. This CDR3 is built from 13 residues. CDR1 and CDR2 (germline): WSHSY, SAAADI. After removal of 7 bases from V and 6 bases from J, the junction contained 6 bases not matched to a gene. The CDR3 is CASTGLAGAEQYF. The CDR3 DNA reads as TGCGCCAGCACCGGGCTAGCGGGAGCCGAGCAGTACTTC.

V usage is TRBV9 and J usage is TRBJ2-1; 9 nucleotides agree with TRBD2. This CDR3 has 15 residues. The ends lost 0 bases at V and 9 bases at J; junction bases unmatched: 7. CDR1 and CDR2 (germline): SGDLS, YYNGEE. The CDR3 loop is CASSVGPAGGGEQFF. The CDR3 DNA follows: TGTGCCAGCAGCGTAGGACCAGCGGGAGGTGGTGAGCAGTTCTTC.

The chain carries TRBV19 and TRBJ1-1; a possible D gene is TRBD1 (6 bases). Trimming removed 7 bases at V and 4 bases at J, with 16 bases between. CDR3 length: 14 residues. Germline CDR1 LNHDA, CDR2 SQIVND (reference sequence). The CDR3 loop reads CASTLQGVVTEAFF. The CDR3 DNA reads TGTGCCAGTACCCTACAGGGTGTTGTCACTGAAGCTTTCTTT.

The rearrangement joins TRBV10-3 to TRBJ2-1, with 8 bases identical to TRBD2. Per germline, CDR1 ENHRY and CDR2 SYGVKD. There are 16 residues in the CDR3. V was clipped by 4 bases and J by 4 bases; unmatched bases: 9. In nucleotides, the CDR3 is TGTGCCATCAGTGGACCAGCGGGAGAGGCTTACAATGAGCAGTTCTTC. This sequence encodes CAISGPAGEAYNEQFF.

V and J are TRBV5-1 and TRBJ2-7; D is possibly TRBD1 (6 bases). CDR3 length: 15 residues. Germline V gene sequence: CDR1 SGHRS, CDR2 YFSETQ. V was clipped by 0 bases and J by 2 bases, with 12 bases between them. CDR3 DNA sequence: TGCGCCAGCAGCTTGGATGGGGGCGCCGCCTACGAGCAGTACTTC. This gives the protein CASSLDGGAAYEQYF.